Presented here are 27 T cell receptor beta chains from one specimen sequenced in a study of CD8 T cells in Susac syndrome. Random hexamers served to reverse transcribe roughly 0.45 to 1 ug RNA. MiXCR, run by TCRdb on the immunoSEQ multiplex PCR reads, gives a single entry per CDR3 protein. This table holds about 240,000 distinct CDR3 sequences, about 96% found once. The sequenced sample was CD4+ T cells from PBMCs. These receptors were taken from a human donor with Susac syndrome.

The chain carries TRBV20-1 and TRBJ2-7; D ambiguous. Deletions cut 4 bases from V and 2 bases from J, with 9 bases between. CDR3 length equals 12 residues. The germline gives CDR1 DFQATT, CDR2 SNEGSKA (reference sequence). The CDR3 is CSANDFAYEQYF. As DNA, the CDR3 is TGCAGTGCTAATGACTTCGCCTACGAGCAGTACTTC.

Here the CDR3 DNA reads TGTGCCAGCAGTTTGAGTTACAGGGAGTTCTTC. This translates into CASSLSYREFF. The rearrangement joins TRBV28 to TRBJ2-1, with D tentatively TRBD1 (6 bases). Germline V gene lookup returns CDR1 MDHEN and CDR2 SYDVKM. Trimming stripped 3 bases from V and 14 bases from J, with 11 bases between. The CDR3 sequence is 11 residues long. Using reference TRBV28 and TRBJ2-1 for the parts outside the CDR3, the full variable domain is DVKVTQSSRYLVKRTGEKVFLECVQDMDHENMFWYRQDPGLGLRLIYFSYDVKMKEKGDIPEGYSVSREKKERFSLILESASTNQTSMYLCASSLSYREFFGPGTRLTVL.

The chain recombines TRBV12-3 or TRBV12-4 with TRBJ2-3; 8 bases map to TRBD2. Losses at the gene ends were 3 bases for V and 1 base for J; bases not matched to a gene: 3. This CDR3 is built from 15 residues. As DNA, the CDR3 is TGTGCCAGCAGTTTGAGCGGGAGAGGCACAGATACGCAGTATTTT. It is translated as CASSLSGRGTDTQYF.

The rearrangement joins TRBV30 to TRBJ2-5; the match to TRBD2 covers 9 bases. This CDR3 has 17 amino acids. The germline gives CDR1 GTSNPN, CDR2 SVGIG (reference sequence). After removal of 4 bases from V and 5 bases from J, the junction contained 17 bases not matched to a gene. Here the CDR3 reads CAWKYWSGVAGVETQYF. DNA of the CDR3: TGTGCCTGGAAGTATTGGAGTGGGGTAGCGGGAGTGGAGACCCAGTACTTC.

The chain combines TRBV30 with TRBJ1-1; possible D gene TRBD1, 5 bases. Germline CDR1 and CDR2: GTSNPN and SVGIG (reference sequence). CDR3 size: 14 residues. With 3 bases removed from V and 0 bases from J, the gap between germline ends came to 11 bases. The CDR3 reads CAWRDLTVNTEAFF. The CDR3 DNA is TGTGCCTGGAGAGATCTGACAGTGAACACTGAAGCTTTCTTT.

This clonotype has only one observation. The chain joins TRBV5-8 to TRBJ2-7; D may match TRBD1 or TRBD2 (6 bases each). Germline CDR1 SGHTS, CDR2 YDEGEE. The CDR3 runs 14 residues. V was clipped by 3 bases and J by 2 bases, with 12 bases between them. CDR3 region: CASSSGDNTYEQYF. For the CDR3, the DNA is TGTGCCAGCAGCTCGGGGGACAACACCTACGAGCAGTACTTC.

CDR3 sequence: CASSPGDPYEQYF. CDR3 sequence (DNA): TGTGCCAGCTCACCAGGGGACCCCTACGAGCAGTACTTC. The chain joins TRBV18 to TRBJ2-7; the D gene could be TRBD1 or TRBD2 (5 bases each). CDR3 length equals 13 residues. V lost 2 bases to trimming and J lost 2 bases, with 7 bases between them. The germline CDR1 and CDR2 sequences are KGHSH and LQKENI.

The rearrangement joins TRBV4-1 to TRBJ2-1; D might be TRBD1 (6 bases). Germline V lookup: CDR1 MGHRA, CDR2 YSYEKL. With 1 base removed from V and 9 bases from J, the gap between germline ends came to 13 bases. This CDR3 contains 14 residues. The CDR3 region is CASSQGGQGREQFF. CDR3 sequence (DNA): TGCGCCAGCAGCCAAGGGGGGCAGGGTCGTGAGCAGTTCTTC.

This sequence joins TRBV4-1 and TRBJ2-5; D may be TRBD1 (6 bases). V was shortened by 0 bases and J by 5 bases, with 13 bases between the two germline ends. Per the germline V gene, CDR1 is MGHRA and CDR2 is YSYEKL. This CDR3 contains 15 residues. CDR3 in DNA: TGCGCCAGCAGCCAAGATCACCAGGGGCGGGAGACCCAGTACTTC. This encodes CASSQDHQGRETQYF.

V and J are TRBV2 and TRBJ2-3; D uncertain. The V end lost 3 bases, the J end lost 3 bases, and 13 bases lay between the germline ends. The CDR3 is 15 residues long. Germline loops: CDR1 SNHLY, CDR2 FYNNEI. CDR3 sequence reads: CASSDWTIVTDTQYF. The CDR3, as DNA: TGTGCCAGCAGTGATTGGACCATCGTAACAGATACGCAGTATTTT. Together with reference TRBV2 and TRBJ2-3, the CDR3 gives the full variable domain: EPEVTQTPSHQVTQMGQEVILRCVPISNHLYFYWYRQILGQKVEFLVSFYNNEISEKSEIFDDQFSVERPDGSNFTLKIRSTKLEDSAMYFCASSDWTIVTDTQYFGPGTRLTVL.

The chain combines TRBV7-2 with TRBJ1-2; D gene unclear. Germline V gives CDR1 SGHTA, CDR2 FQGNSA. This CDR3 spans 14 amino acids. V shed 5 bases and J shed 6 bases, with 16 bases lying between them. For the CDR3, the DNA is TGTGCCAGCAGCACCAATGCAGGTGTAGATGGCTACACCTTC. Translated, it gives CASSTNAGVDGYTF.

CDR3 sequence (DNA): TGTGCCAGCTCCGGCGGGGCCGTCGGGGAGCTGTTTTTT. Its translation is CASSGGAVGELFF. The V gene is TRBV12-3 or TRBV12-4, the J gene TRBJ2-2; weak D call: TRBD2 (6 bases). V was cut by 8 bases and J by 7 bases, with 14 bases left in between. This CDR3 is built from 13 residues.

The rearrangement joins TRBV5-1 to TRBJ2-7; TRBD1 might be the D (5 bases). Trimming stripped 0 bases from V and 2 bases from J, with 9 bases between. Germline V lookup: CDR1 SGHRS, CDR2 YFSETQ. The length of the CDR3 is 14 residues. The CDR3 DNA reads TGCGCCAGCAGCTTGGTTCAGGGTCCCTACGAGCAGTACTTC. Translation: CASSLVQGPYEQYF.

This chain joins TRBV20-1 and TRBJ2-1; D not resolved. The germline V gene has CDR1 DFQATT and CDR2 SNEGSKA (reference sequence). Between the trimmed V and J ends, which lost 1 base and 4 bases, there was a span of 11 bases. The CDR3 has 14 residues. CDR3 DNA: TGCAGTGCTAGAGGCCCGTCCCAATACAATGAGCAGTTCTTC. Translation: CSARGPSQYNEQFF.

The V and J genes are TRBV10-3 and TRBJ1-1; D unclear. The V gene lost 5 bases and the J gene lost 0 bases, with 10 bases spanning the gap. The CDR3 runs to 14 residues. Germline loops: CDR1 ENHRY, CDR2 SYGVKD. CDR3 region: CAISLELMNTEAFF. CDR3 DNA sequence: TGTGCCATCAGTCTGGAGCTGATGAACACTGAAGCTTTCTTT.

This rearrangement joins TRBV3-1 to TRBJ1-3; a possible D gene is TRBD1 (6 bases). Germline assignment: CDR1 LGHDT and CDR2 YNNKEL (reference sequence). CDR3 length equals 17 residues. Trimming stripped 0 bases from V and 0 bases from J, with 12 bases between. The CDR3 spells CASSQDRGAYSGNTIYF. CDR3 nucleotides: TGTGCCAGCAGCCAAGATCGGGGGGCATACTCTGGAAACACCATATATTTT.

The chain employs TRBV5-1 and TRBJ2-2, with D possibly matching TRBD1 (5 bases). Trimming removed 1 base from V and 6 bases from J, with 10 bases in between. Germline values: CDR1 SGHRS, CDR2 YFSETQ. This CDR3 contains 14 residues. This chain's CDR3 is CASSLPQGSGELFF. DNA of the CDR3: TGCGCCAGCAGCTTGCCCCAGGGATCCGGGGAGCTGTTTTTT.

J is TRBJ2-3 and V is TRBV29-1; D uncertain. The germline V and J ends were trimmed by 3 bases and 6 bases, with 19 bases remaining between them. Germline CDR1 and CDR2: SQVTM and ANQGSEA. The CDR3 contains 15 residues. The CDR3 loop is CSVEWKERGADTQYF. The CDR3 DNA follows: TGCAGCGTTGAGTGGAAGGAGAGAGGTGCGGATACGCAGTATTTT.

The chain has TRBV12-3 or TRBV12-4 and TRBJ1-5; a possible D gene is TRBD1 (6 bases). V lost 2 bases to trimming and J lost 4 bases, with 12 bases between them. This CDR3 contains 15 residues. CDR3 amino acids: CASSLRTAENQPQHF. The CDR3 DNA is TGTGCCAGCAGTTTACGGACAGCTGAAAATCAGCCCCAGCATTTT.

The rearrangement links TRBV9 to TRBJ2-1; 7 nucleotides line up with TRBD2. Unmatched junction bases numbered 3, after V lost 0 bases and J lost 9 bases. Germline loops: CDR1 SGDLS, CDR2 YYNGEE. The CDR3 covers 13 residues. CDR3: CASSVALAFEQFF. Written as DNA, the CDR3 is TGTGCCAGCAGCGTAGCACTAGCGTTTGAGCAGTTCTTC. Filled out from reference TRBV9 and TRBJ2-1, the complete variable domain reads DSGVTQTPKHLITATGQRVTLRCSPRSGDLSVYWYQQSLDQGLQFLIQYYNGEERAKGNILERFSAQQFPDLHSELNLSSLELGDSALYFCASSVALAFEQFFGPGTRLTVL.

V and J are TRBV20-1 and TRBJ2-1; 11 bases fit TRBD1. The CDR3 is made up of 13 amino acids. Germline V gene lookup returns CDR1 DFQATT and CDR2 SNEGSKA (reference sequence). V lost 0 bases to trimming and J lost 9 bases; unmatched junction nucleotides: 1. CDR3 nucleotide sequence: TGCAGTGCTAGAGAAGGGACAGGGGGTGAGCAGTTCTTC. Its protein product is CSAREGTGGEQFF.

The gene calls are TRBV18 and TRBJ2-5; TRBD1 is a possible D gene (6 bases). Between the trimmed V and J ends, which lost 2 bases and 3 bases, there was a span of 16 bases. Germline lookup yields CDR1 KGHSH and CDR2 LQKENI. This CDR3 spans 16 amino acids. CDR3 sequence: CASSPLIQGSKETQYF. The CDR3 nucleotides read TGTGCCAGCTCACCATTGATACAGGGTAGTAAAGAGACCCAGTACTTC.

The chain has TRBV20-1 and TRBJ1-2; 7 positions match TRBD1. Germline V gives CDR1 DFQATT, CDR2 SNEGSKA (reference sequence). This CDR3 is built from 13 residues. The ends lost 1 base at V and 6 bases at J; junction bases unmatched: 5. The CDR3 is CSARVQGRDGYTF. DNA of the CDR3: TGCAGTGCTAGAGTACAGGGGAGGGATGGCTACACCTTC.

The chain has TRBV29-1 and TRBJ2-5; weak D call: TRBD2 (6 bases). This CDR3 comprises 12 residues. Trimming removed 7 bases at V and 6 bases at J, with 15 bases between. The germline V gene has CDR1 SQVTM and CDR2 ANQGSEA. The CDR3 protein is CSDTSSSKTQYF. In nucleotides, the CDR3 is TGCAGCGATACTAGCAGTAGTAAGACCCAGTACTTC.

This chain uses TRBV7-2 with TRBJ2-5; D unresolved. This CDR3 comprises 14 residues. Germline V lookup: CDR1 SGHTA, CDR2 FQGNSA. V was cut by 5 bases and J by 3 bases, with 13 bases left in between. The CDR3 spells CASSRRANEETQYF. The CDR3 DNA reads TGTGCCAGCAGCCGCCGGGCAAACGAAGAGACCCAGTACTTC.

V usage is TRBV20-1 and J usage is TRBJ1-1; D remains unclear. V was shortened by 1 base and J by 0 bases, with 15 bases between the two germline ends. The CDR3 has 16 amino acids. Germline CDR1 DFQATT, CDR2 SNEGSKA (reference sequence). The CDR3 region has the DNA TGCAGTGCTAGAGGGCAGCTTGCACCCATGAACACTGAAGCTTTCTTT. Translating it yields CSARGQLAPMNTEAFF.

This clonotype is a singleton in its sample. The V call is TRBV28, the J call TRBJ1-2, with TRBD1 matching 9 bases. Germline V gene sequence: CDR1 MDHEN, CDR2 SYDVKM. The V gene end was trimmed by 6 bases and the J gene end by 5 bases; junction bases not matched to a gene: 10. There are 15 residues in the CDR3. In DNA, the CDR3 is TGTGCCAGCAGCCTTAACTTGGGACAGGGTTATGGCTACACCTTC. Its translation is CASSLNLGQGYGYTF.